The clone carrying this TCR beta chain showed up many times. The antigen is unknown. By quantitative 5'-RACE with molecular barcodes, the TCR beta libraries were made. TCRdb re-analysed the 5' RACE reads in MiXCR, keeping a single row per CDR3 protein. The sample lists 450,000 to 550,000 distinct CDR3 sequences, 5.3% occurring once. This CDR3 contains 17 residues. V shed 5 bases and J 1 base; nucleotides not matched to a gene: 9. Germline V lookup: CDR1 MNHEY, CDR2 SMNVEV (reference sequence). This specimen belongs to a study of CD8 T cells in ankylosing spondylitis. General study results and limits: Previously reported in reactive arthritis synovial fluid and blood were some of the motif variants. Typical of ankylosing spondylitis blood, it appeared, was a TCR beta motif of 7 or 8 highly homologous variants.

This sequence was found in a male donor with ankylosing spondylitis. The specimen sequenced was blood, either unsorted or a sorted T cell fraction (not recorded which). The chain recombines TRBV27 with TRBJ1-2; TRBD1 agrees at 11 bases. This CDR3 is CASSPRDRGVVNYGYTF. The CDR3 region has the DNA TGTGCCAGCAGTCCCCGGGACAGGGGGGTAGTTAACTATGGCTACACCTTC.